The T cell receptor (beta chain) described here comes from a study of T cells in Graves' hyperthyroidism and ophthalmopathy. RNA transcripts served as the template for amplifying TCR beta CDR3 regions. HTBI primers drove first-round RT-PCR of the TCR CDR3. TCRdb recomputed calls from the multiplex PCR reads with MiXCR, one row per CDR3 protein. The profile covers fewer than 400,000 distinct CDR3 sequences, with around 14% appearing a single time and around 30% taken by the ten largest. This clonotype was counted many times. Trimming left V 7 bases short and J 5 bases short, with 15 bases between. This CDR3 comprises 14 residues. Germline CDR1 and CDR2: MNHEY and SMNVEV (reference sequence). Uncontrolled infections, other autoimmune diseases, pregnancy or lactation led to exclusion of patients.

The sample was blood. This TCR derives from a woman between 18 and 29 years old with Graves' hyperthyroidism that later progressed to Graves' ophthalmopathy. This chain connects TRBV27 to TRBJ2-1, with no clear D. The CDR3 DNA follows: TGTGCCAGCATGCGATGGGATCGCCACAATGAGCAGTTCTTC. It translates to CASMRWDRHNEQFF.